These T cell receptor beta chains were read from a single sample in a study of shared clonotypes between healthy human individuals. Generated by immunoSEQ multiplex PCR, the TCRdb table keeps only in-frame clones and is missing some. This table has a few million clones, more than 80% appearing once. The sequencing input was naive CD4+ T cells sorted from blood. All receptors derive from a man aged 18-30 years in good health. CDR3s leave out the opening cysteine and the closing phenylalanine or tryptophan.

J gene,V gene,CDR3 protein
TRBJ2-1,TRBV9,ASSAGTSGREF
TRBJ1-2,TRBV14,ASSQAQILWGYT
TRBJ2-3,TRBV7-2,ASSLDRYASTDTQY
NA,TRBV30,AWTTGGGEHEQY
TRBJ1-2,TRBV9,ASRVSGAYGYT
TRBJ1-5,TRBV6-5,ASSEAGTSQPQH
TRBJ1-2,TRBV19,ASSIYDGYT
TRBJ2-2,TRBV2,ASRGEMNTGELF
TRBJ1-6,TRBV5-1,ASSLDSLNSPLH
TRBJ2-1,TRBV19,ASSHLAGGAYNEQF
TRBJ1-3,TRBV19,ASTSGTLGNTIY
TRBJ2-7,TRBV2,ASSPVSYEQY
TRBJ2-7,TRBV28,ASSPRTAEQY
TRBJ2-7,TRBV19,ASSIKEVSYEQY
TRBJ1-3,TRBV7-8,ASKSGNTIY
TRBJ1-5,TRBV4-1,ASSQPDRRDQPQH
TRBJ2-1,TRBV4-3,ASSQAGPGLAGHNEQF
TRBJ1-2,TRBV10-1,ATSPDLGYGYT
TRBJ2-7,TRBV19,ASSIDFARSYEQY
TRBJ2-2,TRBV5-1,ASSITGTDTGELF
TRBJ1-5,TRBV6-4,ASSENPGQIQPQH
TRBJ2-3,TRBV5-1,ASSIADTQY
TRBJ2-7,TRBV30,AWSPGPPGEQY
TRBJ2-5,TRBV6-1,ASSGRESLRETQY
TRBJ2-1,TRBV5-4,ASSLPATGRAGNEQF
TRBJ1-1,TRBV11-3,ASSQQGVNTEAF
TRBJ2-2,TRBV28,ASSLRGYTGELF
TRBJ1-2,TRBV7-9,ASSPQGSGYT
TRBJ2-1,TRBV5-1,ASSPGLAGDRFMDEQF
TRBJ1-6,TRBV28,ASTSVGSPLH
TRBJ2-7,TRBV10-1,ASSEDGPSSYEQY
TRBJ1-5,TRBV11-3,ASTGGINQPQH
TRBJ1-5,TRBV6-1,ASSGGPGQYNQPQH
TRBJ2-7,TRBV7-2,ASSLASGGTTYEQY
TRBJ1-1,TRBV25-1,ASTKGGMNTEAF
TRBJ2-2,TRBV2,ASSGGAGELF
TRBJ2-3,TRBV7-9,ASSLSEGTQY
TRBJ1-2,TRBV10-3,ASRSGGGSNYGYT
TRBJ2-5,TRBV30,AWSTGTQETQY
TRBJ1-6,TRBV6-6,AIRDPTSPPLH
TRBJ1-6,TRBV13,ASSLGTGVSPLH
TRBJ1-1,TRBV7-9,ASSFGGTAGEAF
TRBJ2-3,TRBV5-1,ASSPSGGVDTQY
TRBJ2-5,TRBV30,AWSGGETQY
TRBJ1-5,TRBV12-1,ASSPTGKASNQPQH
TRBJ1-1,TRBV7-2,ASSLRTEEAF
TRBJ1-6,TRBV5-6,ASSLFAASLYNSPLH
TRBJ1-2,TRBV28,ASSPAQPPYGYT
TRBJ2-2,TRBV6-6,ASSLTNTGELF
TRBJ1-5,TRBV27,ASSLSGWGVWNQPQH
TRBJ2-5,TRBV25-1,ASSEFRSEETQY
TRBJ2-2,TRBV4-1,ASRTGLNTGELF
TRBJ2-2,TRBV9,ASSVTGLLTGELF
TRBJ1-1,TRBV9,ASSRTLDRVNTEAF
TRBJ2-5,TRBV27,ASSSDLRGTQY
TRBJ1-6,TRBV25-1,ASSDSNSPLH